One and the same sample provided the 8 T cell receptor beta chains below, sequenced in a study of CD8+ T cells in alopecia areata. cDNA reverse transcribed from extracted RNA served as the sequencing template. Sequenced by immunoSEQ multiplex PCR; TCRdb stores in-frame clones only, minus some. The sample consists of around 97,000 clones, less than 70% of them appearing once. The source material was CD4+ T cells sorted from blood. These receptor sequences come from a human donor in good health.

Only one count was recorded for this clone. The chain employs TRBV18 and TRBJ1-2; D unresolved. CDR3 length: 12 amino acids. In germline, CDR1 is KGHSH, CDR2 LQKENI. V was pared by 5 bases and J by 6 bases, with 10 bases between. CDR3 coding DNA: TGTGCCAGCTCAGGATCGGGAAATGGCTACACCTTC. It encodes CASSGSGNGYTF. The full variable domain, rest sourced from reference TRBV18 and TRBJ1-2, is NAGVMQNPRHLVRRRGQEARLRCSPMKGHSHVYWYRQLPEEGLKFMVYLQKENIIDESGMPKERFSAEFPKEGPSILRIQQVVRGDSAAYFCASSGSGNGYTFGSGTRLTVV.

The J gene is TRBJ2-7, the V gene TRBV30; the match to TRBD1 covers 8 bases. CDR3 size: 14 residues. Germline trimming cut 2 bases from V and 6 bases from J; bases unmatched to any gene: 9. Germline CDR1 GTSNPN, CDR2 SVGIG (reference sequence). Here the CDR3 DNA reads TGTGCCTGGAGTAACCTTCTGGACAGGGTCGAGCAGTACTTC. Protein sequence: CAWSNLLDRVEQYF.

The CDR3 DNA reads as TGTGCCAGCAGTTATGGGGACCGTGCTGGGGCCAACGTCCTGACTTTC. It encodes CASSYGDRAGANVLTF. The chain uses TRBV6-5 and TRBJ2-6; possibly TRBD1 or TRBD2 for D (5 bases each). V lost 3 bases, J lost 2 bases, and 11 bases lay in between. Germline loops: CDR1 MNHEY, CDR2 SVGAGI. The CDR3 totals 16 residues.

V usage is TRBV19 and J usage is TRBJ1-1; D is unresolved. Trimming left V 7 bases short and J 3 bases short, with 15 bases between. The CDR3 consists of 14 residues. Germline CDR1 and CDR2: LNHDA and SQIVND (reference sequence). DNA for the CDR3: TGTGCCAGTACCCCGAGCTTGGGAGACACTGAAGCTTTCTTT. This encodes CASTPSLGDTEAFF.

The rearrangement joins TRBV30 to TRBJ2-2; D is unresolved. The CDR3 has 10 residues. Germline CDR1 GTSNPN, CDR2 SVGIG (reference sequence). CDR3 sequence: CAYNTGELFF. The DNA of the CDR3 is TGTGCTTATAACACCGGGGAGCTGTTTTTT.

V gene TRBV5-1 combines with J gene TRBJ2-5; perhaps TRBD1 as D (5 bases). The CDR3 extends over 13 amino acids. V was clipped by 5 bases and J by 5 bases, with 13 bases between them. Germline V gives CDR1 SGHRS, CDR2 YFSETQ. Written as DNA, the CDR3 is TGCGCCAGCAGTCCAGGGCTAGGGGAGACCCAGTACTTC. Residues: CASSPGLGETQYF.

The sample holds a few counts of this clone. The rearrangement uses TRBV5-1 and TRBJ2-7, with 9 bases lining up with TRBD1. V lost 4 bases, J lost 2 bases, and 4 bases stayed unmatched. Germline V CDR1 and CDR2: SGHRS, YFSETQ. This CDR3 is 14 amino acids long. The CDR3 bases are TGCGCCAGCAGCGGGACAGGGCTCCCCTACGAGCAGTACTTC. This encodes CASSGTGLPYEQYF.

This clone was seen more than once but under ten times. The chain has TRBV30 and TRBJ2-7; 10 bases match TRBD2. V dropped 0 bases and J dropped 1; count of bases not matched to a gene: 3. Per germline, CDR1 GTSNPN and CDR2 SVGIG (reference sequence). CDR3 length equals 15 residues. CDR3 in amino acids: CAWSVKLAGSYEQYF. CDR3 DNA: TGTGCCTGGAGTGTAAAACTAGCGGGGTCCTACGAGCAGTACTTC.